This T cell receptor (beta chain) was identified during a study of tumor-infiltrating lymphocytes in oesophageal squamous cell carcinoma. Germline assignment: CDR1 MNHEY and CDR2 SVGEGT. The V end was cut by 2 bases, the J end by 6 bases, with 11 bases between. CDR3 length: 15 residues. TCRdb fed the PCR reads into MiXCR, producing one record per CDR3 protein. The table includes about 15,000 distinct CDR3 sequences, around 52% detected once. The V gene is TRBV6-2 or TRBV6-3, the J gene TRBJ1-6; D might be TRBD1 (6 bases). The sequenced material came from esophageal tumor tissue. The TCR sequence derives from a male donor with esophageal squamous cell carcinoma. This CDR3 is CASSYRGTTNSPLHF. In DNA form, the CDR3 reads TGTGCCAGCAGTTACAGGGGGACAACTAATTCACCCCTCCACTTT.